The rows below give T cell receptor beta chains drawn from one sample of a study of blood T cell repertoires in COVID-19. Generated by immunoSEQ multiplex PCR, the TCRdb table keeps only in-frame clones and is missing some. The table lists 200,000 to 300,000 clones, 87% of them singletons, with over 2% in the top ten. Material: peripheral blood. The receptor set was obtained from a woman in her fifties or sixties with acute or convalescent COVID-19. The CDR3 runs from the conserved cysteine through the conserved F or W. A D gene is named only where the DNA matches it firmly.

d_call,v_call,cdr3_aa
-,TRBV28,CASSLLGVAEQYF
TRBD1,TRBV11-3,CASSPRTGAQETQYF
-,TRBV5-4,CASSLTGAYEQYF
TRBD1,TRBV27,CASSSWDRISYEQYF
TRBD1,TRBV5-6,CASSLPGQDEKLFF
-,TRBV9,CASSVGAGKGEQYF
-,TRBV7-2,CASSLDWGGGQPQHF
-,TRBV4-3,CASSQDRGQGQFF
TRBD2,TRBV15,CATSRVVGGAGELFF
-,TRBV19,CASSIRAAPREQYF
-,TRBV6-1,CASSEGRMNQPQHF
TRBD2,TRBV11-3,CASSLERRLARRETQYF
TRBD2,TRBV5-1,CASISGSDYNEQFF
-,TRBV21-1,CASSNRQGECSYNSPLHF
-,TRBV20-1,CSGVGSYEQYF
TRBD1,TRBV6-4,CASSLTGGSTEAFF
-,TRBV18,CASSLVGAGEKLFF
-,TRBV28,CASSFRRSEQYF
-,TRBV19,CASTRSPSTNEKLFF
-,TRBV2,CAGNLQGVNSPLHF
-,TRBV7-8,CASSLEFSVYNEQFF
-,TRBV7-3,CASSLESFSSYNEQFF
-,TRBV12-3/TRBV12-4,CASGDYRGETQYF
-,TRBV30,CAWIRAFAEDYGYTF
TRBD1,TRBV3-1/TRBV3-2,CASSQAGQGVETQYF
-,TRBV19,CASSISGEQYF
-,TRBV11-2,CASSPDPTGTGELFF
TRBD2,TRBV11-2,CASSLEGTSGRALGTGELFF
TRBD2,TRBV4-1,CASSLAWGGYNEQFF
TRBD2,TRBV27,CASKTSGSPGELFF
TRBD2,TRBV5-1,CASSTGTSGSGAGDEQFF
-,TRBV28,CASSYAAGAYNSPLHF
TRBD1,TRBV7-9,CASSLIQGTEAFF
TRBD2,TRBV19,CASSITSGYTDTQYF
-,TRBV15,CATSGLVAKNIQYF
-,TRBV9,CASSVVAGDTEAFF
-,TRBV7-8,CASSLGTDFAGYTF